The present TCR beta chain was sequenced within a study of blood T cell repertoires in COVID-19. CDR3 length: 11 residues. The V end was cut by 2 bases, the J end by 10 bases, with 6 bases between. Germline values: CDR1 MNHEY, CDR2 SVGAGI. The table came from immunoSEQ multiplex PCR; TCRdb's copy has only in-frame clones and leaves some out. The sample has approximately 99,000 clones; roughly 84% are singletons. The rearrangement links TRBV6-5 to TRBJ2-1; maybe TRBD1 (5 bases). Sequencing was done on a sample of peripheral blood. This sequence originates from an older man with active or convalescent COVID-19. CDR3 in DNA: TGTGCCAGCAGTTACGGGGCAGAGCAGTTCTTC. Its protein product is CASSYGAEQFF.